The source of this T cell receptor (delta chain) is a study of gamma-delta T cells after stem cell transplantation. This clone has just a few counts. The protein TCRdb lists belongs to a much larger clone and differs from this DNA's translation at residue 12, which points to a read error; the protein shown is made from the DNA. The CDR3 covers 18 residues. Trimming took 0 bases from V and 0 from J, leaving 19 bases between them. Germline lookup yields CDR1 GEAIGNYY and CDR2 EKD. TCRdb fed the RT-PCR reads into CATT to redo clone calling. The sample lists some 1,700 delta-chain clones, 4.5% occurring once.

This receptor was identified in a human donor. It is not recorded whose cells these are; they may come from a transplant donor. Sequencing was carried out using gamma-delta T cells. The chain combines TRDV2 with TRDJ1; the D is unclear. The chain's CDR3 is CACDTLSGPSTHTDKLIF. CDR3 sequence (DNA): TGTGCCTGTGACACCTTGTCCGGTCCCTCTACACACACCGATAAACTCATCTTT.